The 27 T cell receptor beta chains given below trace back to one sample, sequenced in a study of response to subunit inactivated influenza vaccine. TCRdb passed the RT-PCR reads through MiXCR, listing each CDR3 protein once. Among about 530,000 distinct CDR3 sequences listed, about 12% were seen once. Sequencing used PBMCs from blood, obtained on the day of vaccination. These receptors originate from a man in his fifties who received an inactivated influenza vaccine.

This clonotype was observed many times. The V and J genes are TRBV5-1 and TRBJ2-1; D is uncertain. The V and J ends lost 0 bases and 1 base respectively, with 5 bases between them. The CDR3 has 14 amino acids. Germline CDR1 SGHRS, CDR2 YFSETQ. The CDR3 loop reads CASSLDRSYNEQFF. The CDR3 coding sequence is TGCGCCAGCAGCTTGGATCGTTCCTACAATGAGCAGTTCTTC.

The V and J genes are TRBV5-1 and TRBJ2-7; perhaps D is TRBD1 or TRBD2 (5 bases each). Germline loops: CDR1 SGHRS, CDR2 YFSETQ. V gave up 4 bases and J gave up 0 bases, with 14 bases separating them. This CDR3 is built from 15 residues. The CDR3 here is CASSTGTAVSYEQYF. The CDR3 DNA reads TGCGCCAGCAGCACCGGGACGGCCGTCTCCTACGAGCAGTACTTC.

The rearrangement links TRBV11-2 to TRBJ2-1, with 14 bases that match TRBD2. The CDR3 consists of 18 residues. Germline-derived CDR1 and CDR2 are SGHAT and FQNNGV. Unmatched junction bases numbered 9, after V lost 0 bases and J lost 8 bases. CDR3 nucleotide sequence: TGTGCCAGCAGCTTAGATCCGGGACTAGCGGGAGCCAGGGATGAGCAGTTCTTC. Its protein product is CASSLDPGLAGARDEQFF.

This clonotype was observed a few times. The CDR3 protein is CSASNTGSPETQYF. The CDR3 nucleotides read TGCAGTGCTAGTAATACAGGGAGCCCGGAGACCCAGTACTTC. V and J are TRBV20-1 and TRBJ2-5; TRBD1 might be the D (6 bases). The germline V and J ends were trimmed by 3 bases and 5 bases, with 16 bases remaining between them. Germline lookup yields CDR1 DFQATT and CDR2 SNEGSKA (reference sequence). The CDR3 has 14 amino acids.

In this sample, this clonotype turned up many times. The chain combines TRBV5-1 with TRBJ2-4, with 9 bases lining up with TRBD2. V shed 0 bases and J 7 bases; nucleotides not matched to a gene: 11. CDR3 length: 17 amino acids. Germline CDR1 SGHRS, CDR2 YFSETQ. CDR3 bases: TGCGCCAGCAGCTTGGCCTTAGCGGGAGCGGCCAGGAACATTCAGTACTTC. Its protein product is CASSLALAGAARNIQYF.

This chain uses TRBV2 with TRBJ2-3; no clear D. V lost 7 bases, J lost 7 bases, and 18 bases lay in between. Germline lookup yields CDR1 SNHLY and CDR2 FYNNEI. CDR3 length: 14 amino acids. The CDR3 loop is CASISSARLNTQYF. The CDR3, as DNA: TGTGCCAGCATTTCCAGCGCCCGGCTGAATACGCAGTATTTT.

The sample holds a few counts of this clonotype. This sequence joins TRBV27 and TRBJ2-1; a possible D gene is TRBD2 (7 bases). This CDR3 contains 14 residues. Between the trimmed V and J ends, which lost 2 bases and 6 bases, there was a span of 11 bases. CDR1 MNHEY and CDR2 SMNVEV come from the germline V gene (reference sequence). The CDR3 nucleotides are TGTGCCAGCAGTTTACCAAGGGGGGGCAATGAGCAGTTCTTC. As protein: CASSLPRGGNEQFF.

CDR3 in DNA: TGTGCCAGCAGCTTAAAAGGGGGGCGGAACACCGGGGAGCTGTTTTTT. Translated, it gives CASSLKGGRNTGELFF. This sequence joins TRBV7-3 and TRBJ2-2; either TRBD1 or TRBD2 may supply D (6 bases each). Germline V gene lookup returns CDR1 SGHTA and CDR2 FQGTGA. The CDR3 is made up of 16 amino acids. With 1 base removed from V and 1 base from J, the gap between germline ends came to 10 bases.

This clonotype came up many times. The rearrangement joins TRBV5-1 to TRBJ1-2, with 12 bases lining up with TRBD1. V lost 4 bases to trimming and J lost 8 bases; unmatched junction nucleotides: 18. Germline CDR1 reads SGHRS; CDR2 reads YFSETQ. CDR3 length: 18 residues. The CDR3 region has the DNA TGCGCCAGCAGCACCTGGGTGTACTCGGGACAGGGGGCGCGAGGCTACACCTTC. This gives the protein CASSTWVYSGQGARGYTF.

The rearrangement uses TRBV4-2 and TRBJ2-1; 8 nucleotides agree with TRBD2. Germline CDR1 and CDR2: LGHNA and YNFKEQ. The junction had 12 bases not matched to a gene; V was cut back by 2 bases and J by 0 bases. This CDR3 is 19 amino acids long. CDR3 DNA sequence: TGTGCCAGCAGCCAACTACTAGCGGAACAGATCAGCTCCTACAATGAGCAGTTCTTC. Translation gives CASSQLLAEQISSYNEQFF.

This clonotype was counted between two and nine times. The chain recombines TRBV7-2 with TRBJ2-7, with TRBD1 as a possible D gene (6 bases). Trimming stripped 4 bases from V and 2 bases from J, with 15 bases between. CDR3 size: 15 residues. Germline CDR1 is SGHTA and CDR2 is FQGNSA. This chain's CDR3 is CASSSRQGSAYEQYF. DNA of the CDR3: TGTGCCAGCAGCTCCCGGCAGGGGTCTGCCTACGAGCAGTACTTC. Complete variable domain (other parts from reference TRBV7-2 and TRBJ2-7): GAGVSQSPSNKVTEKGKDVELRCDPISGHTALYWYRQSLGQGLEFLIYFQGNSAPDKSGLPSDRFSAERTGGSVSTLTIQRTQQEDSAVYLCASSSRQGSAYEQYFGPGTRLTVT.

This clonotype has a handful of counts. The chain's CDR3 is CASSLDWRGAYNEQFF. The CDR3 region has the DNA TGTGCCAGCAGCTTAGACTGGAGGGGCGCCTACAATGAGCAGTTCTTC. This chain uses TRBV7-9 with TRBJ2-1; maybe TRBD2 (6 bases). Trimming removed 1 base from V and 2 bases from J, with 12 bases in between. From germline, CDR1 is SEHNR and CDR2 FQNEAQ (reference sequence). The CDR3 totals 16 residues. The full variable domain, rest sourced from reference TRBV7-9 and TRBJ2-1, is DTGVSQNPRHKITKRGQNVTFRCDPISEHNRLYWYRQTLGQGPEFLTYFQNEAQLEKSRLLSDRFSAERPKGSFSTLEIQRTEQGDSAMYLCASSLDWRGAYNEQFFGPGTRLTVL.

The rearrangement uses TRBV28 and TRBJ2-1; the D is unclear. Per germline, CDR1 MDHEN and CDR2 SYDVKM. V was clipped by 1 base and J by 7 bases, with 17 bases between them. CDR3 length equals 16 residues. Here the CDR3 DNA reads TGTGCCAGCAGTTTATCTATGCTAGTGGTATCGAATGAGCAGTTCTTC. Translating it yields CASSLSMLVVSNEQFF.

For the CDR3, the DNA is TGTGCCAGCAGTTACTCGAGACAGGGGGGCACCGGGGAGCTGTTTTTT. Encoded protein: CASSYSRQGGTGELFF. The chain recombines TRBV6-2 or TRBV6-3 with TRBJ2-2; 9 bases map to TRBD1. CDR3 length: 16 amino acids. The V and J ends lost 0 bases and 4 bases, in that order; junction bases with no gene match: 3. Per the germline V gene, CDR1 is MNHEY and CDR2 is SVGEGT.

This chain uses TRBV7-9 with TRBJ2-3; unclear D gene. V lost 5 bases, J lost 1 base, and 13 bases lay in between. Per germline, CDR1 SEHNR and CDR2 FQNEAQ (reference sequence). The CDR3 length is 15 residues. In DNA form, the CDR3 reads TGTGCCAGCAGCCCTTGGGCAGCTCGCACAGATACGCAGTATTTT. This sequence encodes CASSPWAARTDTQYF. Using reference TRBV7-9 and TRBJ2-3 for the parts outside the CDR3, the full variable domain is DTGVSQNPRHKITKRGQNVTFRCDPISEHNRLYWYRQTLGQGPEFLTYFQNEAQLEKSRLLSDRFSAERPKGSFSTLEIQRTEQGDSAMYLCASSPWAARTDTQYFGPGTRLTVL.

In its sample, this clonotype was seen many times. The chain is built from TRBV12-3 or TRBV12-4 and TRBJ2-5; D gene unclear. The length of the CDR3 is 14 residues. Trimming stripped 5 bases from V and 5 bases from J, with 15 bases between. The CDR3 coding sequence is TGTGCCAGCAGTCCAGCGACGGTCCGCGAGACCCAGTACTTC. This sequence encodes CASSPATVRETQYF.

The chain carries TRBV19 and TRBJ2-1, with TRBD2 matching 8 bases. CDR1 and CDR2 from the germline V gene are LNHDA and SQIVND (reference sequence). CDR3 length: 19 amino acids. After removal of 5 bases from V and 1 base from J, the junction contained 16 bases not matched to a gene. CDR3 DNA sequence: TGTGCCAGTAGTTTCTCCCCGGTGGTAGCGGGGTCGTCCTACAATGAGCAGTTCTTC. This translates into CASSFSPVVAGSSYNEQFF.

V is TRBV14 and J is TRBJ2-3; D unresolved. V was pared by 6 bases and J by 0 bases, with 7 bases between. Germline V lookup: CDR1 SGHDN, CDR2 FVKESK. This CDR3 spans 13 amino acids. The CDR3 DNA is TGTGCCAGCAGGGCCAGAAGCACAGATACGCAGTATTTT. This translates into CASRARSTDTQYF.

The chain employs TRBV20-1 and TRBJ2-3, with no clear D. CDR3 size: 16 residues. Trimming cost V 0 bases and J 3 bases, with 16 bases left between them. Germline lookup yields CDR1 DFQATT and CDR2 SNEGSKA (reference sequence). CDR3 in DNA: TGCAGTGCTAGAGATTTACAATCTTGGGGTACAGATACGCAGTATTTT. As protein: CSARDLQSWGTDTQYF.

The CDR3: CASSLALLEGARYNEQFF. CDR3 bases: TGTGCCAGCAGCTTAGCGCTCCTTGAGGGAGCGAGGTACAATGAGCAGTTCTTC. The chain combines TRBV7-8 with TRBJ2-1; tentative D call: TRBD2 (5 bases). With 0 bases removed from V and 4 bases from J, the gap between germline ends came to 19 bases. The CDR3 sequence is 18 residues long. Germline V CDR1 and CDR2: SGHVS, FQNEAQ.

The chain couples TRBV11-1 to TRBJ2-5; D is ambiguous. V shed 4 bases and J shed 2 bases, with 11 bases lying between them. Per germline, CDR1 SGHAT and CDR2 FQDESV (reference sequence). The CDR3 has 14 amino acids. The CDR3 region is CASSSPGWQETQYF. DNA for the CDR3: TGTGCCAGCAGCTCGCCCGGCTGGCAAGAGACCCAGTACTTC.

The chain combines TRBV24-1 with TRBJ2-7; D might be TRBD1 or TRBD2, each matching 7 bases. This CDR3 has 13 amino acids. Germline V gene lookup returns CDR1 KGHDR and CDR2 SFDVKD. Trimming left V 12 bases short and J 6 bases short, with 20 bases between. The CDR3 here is CASSGTETGEQYF. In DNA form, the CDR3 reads TGTGCCTCAAGCGGGACAGAGACAGGCGAGCAGTACTTC.

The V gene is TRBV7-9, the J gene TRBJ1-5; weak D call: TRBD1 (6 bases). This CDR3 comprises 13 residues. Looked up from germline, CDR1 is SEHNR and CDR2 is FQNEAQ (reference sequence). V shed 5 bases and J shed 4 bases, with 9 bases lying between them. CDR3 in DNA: TGTGCCAGCAGCAGGGGGTTAAATCAGCCCCAGCATTTT. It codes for CASSRGLNQPQHF.

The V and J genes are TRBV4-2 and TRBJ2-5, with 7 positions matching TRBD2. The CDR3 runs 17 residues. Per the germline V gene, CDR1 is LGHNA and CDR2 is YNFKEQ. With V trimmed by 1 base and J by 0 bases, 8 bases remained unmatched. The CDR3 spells CASSQGPASGYQETQYF. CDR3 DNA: TGTGCCAGCAGCCAAGGGCCCGCTAGCGGCTACCAAGAGACCCAGTACTTC.

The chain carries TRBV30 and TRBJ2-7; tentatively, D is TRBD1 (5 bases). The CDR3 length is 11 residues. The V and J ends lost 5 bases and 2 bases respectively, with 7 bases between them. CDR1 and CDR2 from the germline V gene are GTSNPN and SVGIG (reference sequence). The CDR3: CAWEGAYEQYF. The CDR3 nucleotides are TGTGCCTGGGAAGGGGCCTACGAGCAGTACTTC.

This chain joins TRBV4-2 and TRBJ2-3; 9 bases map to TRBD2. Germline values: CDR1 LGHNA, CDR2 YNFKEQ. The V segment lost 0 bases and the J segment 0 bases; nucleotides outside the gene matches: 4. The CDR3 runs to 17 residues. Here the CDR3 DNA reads TGTGCCAGCAGCCAAGATTGGCGGGGGGGCAGCACAGATACGCAGTATTTT. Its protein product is CASSQDWRGGSTDTQYF.

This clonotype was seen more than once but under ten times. The CDR3 sequence is CASSLATKTGDYEQYF. The CDR3 DNA is TGTGCCAGCAGCTTAGCGACAAAAACAGGGGACTACGAGCAGTACTTC. The gene calls are TRBV7-6 and TRBJ2-7; 7 positions match TRBD1. This CDR3 is built from 16 residues. The ends lost 0 bases at V and 3 bases at J; junction bases unmatched: 8. Germline V lookup: CDR1 SGHVS, CDR2 FNYEAQ.